Given below is one T cell receptor beta chain in context. This entry belongs to a study of cytomegalovirus exposure and HLA in healthy donors. Only in-frame clones appear in the TCRdb table, and some are missing; sequencing was by immunoSEQ multiplex PCR. This sample has roughly 330,000 clones, with about nine tenths found just once. Sequenced sample: PBMCs. The receptor comes from a woman in her 30s in good health and CMV-seropositive.

CDR3 region: CASSILGQNYNSPLHF. In DNA, the CDR3 is TGTGCCAGTAGTATCCTTGGCCAGAACTATAATTCACCCCTCCACTTT. This chain connects TRBV19 to TRBJ1-6; D unclear. This CDR3 comprises 16 residues. Trimming stripped 3 bases from V and 3 bases from J, with 12 bases between. Germline CDR1 and CDR2: LNHDA and SQIVND (reference sequence).